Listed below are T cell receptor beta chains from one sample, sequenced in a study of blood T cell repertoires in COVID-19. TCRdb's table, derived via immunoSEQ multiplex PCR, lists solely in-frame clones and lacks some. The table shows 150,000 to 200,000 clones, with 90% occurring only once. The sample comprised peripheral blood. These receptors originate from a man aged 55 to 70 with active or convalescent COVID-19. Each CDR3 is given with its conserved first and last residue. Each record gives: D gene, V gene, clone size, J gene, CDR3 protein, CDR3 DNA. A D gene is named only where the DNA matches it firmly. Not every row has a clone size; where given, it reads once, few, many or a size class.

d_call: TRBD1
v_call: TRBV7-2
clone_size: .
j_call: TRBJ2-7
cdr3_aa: CASSLRQGLPYEQYF
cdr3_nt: TGTGCCAGCAGCCTCAGACAGGGTCTCCCTTACGAGCAGTACTTC

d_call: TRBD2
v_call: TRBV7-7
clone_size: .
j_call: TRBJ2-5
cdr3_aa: CASSWTGLAKETQYF
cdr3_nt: TGTGCCAGCAGCTGGACGGGACTAGCAAAAGAGACCCAGTACTTC

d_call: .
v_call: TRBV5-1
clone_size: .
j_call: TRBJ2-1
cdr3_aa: CASRFLTGDFSNEQFF
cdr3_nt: TGCGCCAGCAGGTTTCTCACAGGGGACTTTAGCAATGAGCAGTTCTTC

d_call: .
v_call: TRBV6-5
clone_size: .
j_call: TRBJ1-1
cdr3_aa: CASIGQFVEAFF
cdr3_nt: TGTGCCAGCATCGGACAGTTTGTTGAAGCTTTCTTT

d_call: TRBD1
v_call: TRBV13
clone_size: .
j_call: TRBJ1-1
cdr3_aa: CASSTGTGGGTEAFF
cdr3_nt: TGTGCCAGCAGCACCGGGACAGGGGGCGGCACTGAAGCTTTCTTT

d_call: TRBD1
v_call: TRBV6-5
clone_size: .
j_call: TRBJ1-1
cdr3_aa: CASRPGQMNTEAFF
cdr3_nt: TGTGCCAGCAGGCCGGGACAGATGAACACTGAAGCTTTCTTT

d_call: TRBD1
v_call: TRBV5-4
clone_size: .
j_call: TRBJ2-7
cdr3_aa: CASSFGQGRRYEQYF
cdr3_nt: TGTGCCAGCAGCTTCGGACAGGGGAGACGGTACGAGCAGTACTTC

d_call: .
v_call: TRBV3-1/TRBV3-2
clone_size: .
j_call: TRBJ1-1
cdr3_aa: CASSQGPSAEAFF
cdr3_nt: TGTGCCAGCAGCCAAGGGCCGAGCGCTGAAGCTTTCTTT

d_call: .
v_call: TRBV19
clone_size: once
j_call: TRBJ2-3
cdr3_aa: CASSALMGGGTDTQYF
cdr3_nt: TGTGCCAGTAGTGCTCTTATGGGGGGAGGCACAGATACGCAGTATTTT

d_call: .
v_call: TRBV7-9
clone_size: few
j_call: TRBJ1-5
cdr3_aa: CASSLDAGFQPQHF
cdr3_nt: TGTGCCAGCAGCTTAGACGCAGGGTTTCAGCCCCAGCATTTT

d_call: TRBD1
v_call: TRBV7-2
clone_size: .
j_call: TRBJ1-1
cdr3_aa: CASSPGQGGTEAFF
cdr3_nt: TGTGCCAGCAGCCCGGGACAGGGGGGAACTGAAGCTTTCTTT

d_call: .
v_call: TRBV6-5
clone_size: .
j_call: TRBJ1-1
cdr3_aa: CASRTGGGTEAFF
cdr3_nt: TGTGCCAGCAGGACCGGGGGTGGCACTGAAGCTTTCTTT

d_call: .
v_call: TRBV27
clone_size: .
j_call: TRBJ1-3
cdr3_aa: CASRRGQGFGNTIYF
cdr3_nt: TGTGCCAGCAGGAGAGGCCAGGGGTTTGGAAACACCATATATTTT

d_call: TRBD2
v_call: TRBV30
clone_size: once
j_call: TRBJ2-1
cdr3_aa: CAWSGVAGLGEQFF
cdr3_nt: TGTGCCTGGAGTGGGGTAGCGGGATTGGGTGAGCAGTTCTTC

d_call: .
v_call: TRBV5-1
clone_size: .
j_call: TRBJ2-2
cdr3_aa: CASSPAGAAQNTGELFF
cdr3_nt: TGCGCCAGCAGCCCGGCTGGGGCAGCCCAGAACACCGGGGAGCTGTTTTTT

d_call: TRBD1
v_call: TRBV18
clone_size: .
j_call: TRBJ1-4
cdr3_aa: CASSPGQGSVITEKLFF
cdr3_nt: TGTGCCAGCTCACCAGGACAGGGGTCCGTTATTACTGAAAAACTGTTTTTT

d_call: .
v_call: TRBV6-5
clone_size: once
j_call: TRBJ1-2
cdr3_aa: CASRTDRLAWGYTF
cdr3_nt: TGTGCCAGCAGGACTGACAGGTTGGCTTGGGGCTACACCTTC

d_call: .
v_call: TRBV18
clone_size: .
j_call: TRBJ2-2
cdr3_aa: CASSPRAASTGELFF
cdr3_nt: TGTGCCAGCTCACCACGAGCGGCGTCCACCGGGGAGCTGTTTTTT

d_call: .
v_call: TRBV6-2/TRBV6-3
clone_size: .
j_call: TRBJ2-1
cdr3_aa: CASSNDRSNRYNEQFF
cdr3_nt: TGTGCCAGCAGTAATGACAGATCTAACCGATACAATGAGCAGTTCTTC

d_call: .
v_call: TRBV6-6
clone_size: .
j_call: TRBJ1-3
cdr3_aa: CASSYSGGKIGNTIYF
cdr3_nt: TGTGCCAGCAGTTACTCCGGCGGAAAGATTGGAAACACCATATATTTT

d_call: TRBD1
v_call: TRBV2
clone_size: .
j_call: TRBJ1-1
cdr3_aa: CASSWDRLNTEAFF
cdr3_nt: TGTGCCAGCAGTTGGGACAGACTGAACACTGAAGCTTTCTTT

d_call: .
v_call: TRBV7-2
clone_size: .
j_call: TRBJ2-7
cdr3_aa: CASSLLRGYEQYF
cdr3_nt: TGTGCCAGCAGCTTACTCAGGGGCTACGAGCAGTACTTC

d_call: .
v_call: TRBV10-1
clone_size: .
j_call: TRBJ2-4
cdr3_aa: CASSESGLAKNIQYF
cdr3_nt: TGCGCCAGCAGTGAATCAGGATTAGCCAAAAACATTCAGTACTTC

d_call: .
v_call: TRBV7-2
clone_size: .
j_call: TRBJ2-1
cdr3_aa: CASSLQRSSYNEQFF
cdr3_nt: TGTGCCAGCAGCTTACAGCGATCCTCCTACAATGAGCAGTTCTTC

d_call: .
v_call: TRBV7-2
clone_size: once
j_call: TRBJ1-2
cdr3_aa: CASSLTTNYGYTF
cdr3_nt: TGTGCCAGCAGCTTAACTACTAACTATGGCTACACCTTC

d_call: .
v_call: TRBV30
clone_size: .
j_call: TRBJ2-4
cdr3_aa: CAWSPKNIQYF
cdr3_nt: TGTGCCTGGTCTCCCAAAAACATTCAGTACTTC

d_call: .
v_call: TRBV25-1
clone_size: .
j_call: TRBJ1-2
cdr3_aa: CASSEWGGAGYGYTF
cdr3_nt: TGTGCCAGCAGTGAATGGGGGGGCGCGGGCTATGGCTACACCTTC

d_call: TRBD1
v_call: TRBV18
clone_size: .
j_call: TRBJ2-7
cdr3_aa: CASSPLTGGPYEQYF
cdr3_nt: TGTGCCAGCTCACCGTTGACAGGGGGTCCCTACGAGCAGTACTTC

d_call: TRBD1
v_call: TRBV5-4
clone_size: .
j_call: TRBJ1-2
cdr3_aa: CASSLGTGGTGYTF
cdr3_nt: TGTGCCAGCAGCTTAGGGACAGGCGGGACAGGCTACACCTTC

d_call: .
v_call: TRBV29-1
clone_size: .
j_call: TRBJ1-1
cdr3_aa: CSVDQGGMNTEAFF
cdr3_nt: TGCAGCGTTGATCAGGGCGGCATGAACACTGAAGCTTTCTTT

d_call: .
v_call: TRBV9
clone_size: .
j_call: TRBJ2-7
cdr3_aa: CASSVQDSYEQYF
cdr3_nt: TGTGCCAGCAGCGTCCAGGACTCCTACGAGCAGTACTTC

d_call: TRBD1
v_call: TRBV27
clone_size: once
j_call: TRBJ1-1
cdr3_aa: CASSSWDSLGEAFF
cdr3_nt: TGTGCCAGCAGTTCCTGGGACAGCTTGGGTGAAGCTTTCTTT

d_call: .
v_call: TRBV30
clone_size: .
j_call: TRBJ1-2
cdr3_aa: CAWSVPGYGYTF
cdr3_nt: TGTGCCTGGAGTGTTCCGGGTTATGGCTACACCTTC

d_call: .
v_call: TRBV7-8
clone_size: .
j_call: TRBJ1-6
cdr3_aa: CASSSTGLYSPLHF
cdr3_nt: TGTGCCAGCAGCTCGACAGGTCTTTATTCACCCCTCCACTTT

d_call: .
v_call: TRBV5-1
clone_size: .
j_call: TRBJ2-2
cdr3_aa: CASSPTGSAGELFF
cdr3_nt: TGCGCCAGCAGCCCTACGGGGTCGGCCGGGGAGCTGTTTTTT

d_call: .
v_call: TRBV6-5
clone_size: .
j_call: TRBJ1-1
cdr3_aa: CASSYNGALNTEAFF
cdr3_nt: TGTGCCAGCAGTTACAATGGGGCCCTGAACACTGAAGCTTTCTTT

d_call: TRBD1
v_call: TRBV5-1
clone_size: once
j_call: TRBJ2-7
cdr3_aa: CASSARTGTSYEQYF
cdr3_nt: TGCGCCAGCAGCGCCCGGACAGGGACCTCCTACGAGCAGTACTTC

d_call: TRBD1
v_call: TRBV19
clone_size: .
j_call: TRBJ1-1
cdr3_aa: CASTTATGRNTEAFF
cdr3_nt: TGTGCCAGTACTACCGCGACAGGGAGAAACACTGAAGCTTTCTTT

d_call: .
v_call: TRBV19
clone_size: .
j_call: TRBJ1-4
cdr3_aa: CASSIQISNEKLFF
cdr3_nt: TGTGCCAGTAGTATTCAGATTTCTAATGAAAAACTGTTTTTT

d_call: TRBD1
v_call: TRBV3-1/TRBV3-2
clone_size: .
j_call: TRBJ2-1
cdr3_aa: CASSQARGRDNEQFF
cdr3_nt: TGTGCCAGCAGCCAAGCCAGGGGGCGCGACAATGAGCAGTTCTTC

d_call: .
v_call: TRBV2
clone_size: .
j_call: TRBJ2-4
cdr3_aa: CASSEVRETAKNIQYF
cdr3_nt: TGTGCCAGCAGTGAAGTAAGGGAGACGGCCAAAAACATTCAGTACTTC

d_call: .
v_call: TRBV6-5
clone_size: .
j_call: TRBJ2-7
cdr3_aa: CASSYGYDPGHEQYF
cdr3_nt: TGTGCCAGCAGTTACGGGTACGATCCAGGTCACGAGCAGTACTTC

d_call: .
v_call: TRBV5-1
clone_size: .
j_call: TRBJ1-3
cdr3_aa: CASSLGPTPGNTIYF
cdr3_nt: TGCGCCAGCAGCTTGGGTCCTACGCCGGGAAACACCATATATTTT

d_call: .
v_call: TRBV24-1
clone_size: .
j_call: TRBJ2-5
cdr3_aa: CATSDSRVAGRKETQYF
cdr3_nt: TGTGCCACCAGTGACTCTCGGGTTGCGGGACGGAAAGAGACCCAGTACTTC

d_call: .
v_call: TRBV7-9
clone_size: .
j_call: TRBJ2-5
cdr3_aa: CASSLGSHASTETQYF
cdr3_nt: TGTGCCAGCAGCTTAGGTTCCCACGCCTCTACGGAGACCCAGTACTTC

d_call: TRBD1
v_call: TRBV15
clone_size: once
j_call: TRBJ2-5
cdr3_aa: CATSGNTGAETQYF
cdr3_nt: TGTGCCACCAGCGGAAATACAGGGGCAGAGACCCAGTACTTC

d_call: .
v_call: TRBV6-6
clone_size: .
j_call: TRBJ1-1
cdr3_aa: CASSHGTLNTEAFF
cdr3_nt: TGTGCCAGCAGTCACGGGACACTAAACACTGAAGCTTTCTTT

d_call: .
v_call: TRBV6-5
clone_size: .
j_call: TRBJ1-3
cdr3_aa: CASSFLLPGSGNTIYF
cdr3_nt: TGTGCCAGCAGTTTCCTATTACCGGGGTCTGGAAACACCATATATTTT

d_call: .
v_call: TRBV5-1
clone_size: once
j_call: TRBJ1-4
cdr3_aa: CASSLDGYEKLFF
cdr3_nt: TGCGCCAGCAGCTTGGACGGGTATGAAAAACTGTTTTTT

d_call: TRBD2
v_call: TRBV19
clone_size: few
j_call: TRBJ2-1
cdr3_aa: CASSKTGTSGRPRSYNEQFF
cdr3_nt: TGTGCCAGTAGTAAGACCGGGACTAGCGGGAGGCCAAGGTCCTACAATGAGCAGTTCTTC

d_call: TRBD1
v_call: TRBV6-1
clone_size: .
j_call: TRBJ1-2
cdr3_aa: CASSEFGTGGGYTF
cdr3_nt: TGTGCCAGCAGTGAATTCGGGACAGGGGGCGGCTACACCTTC

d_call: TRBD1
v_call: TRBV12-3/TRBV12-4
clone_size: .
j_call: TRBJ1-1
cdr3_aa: CASSSDRGTEAFF
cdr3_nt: TGTGCCAGCAGTTCTGACAGGGGCACTGAAGCTTTCTTT

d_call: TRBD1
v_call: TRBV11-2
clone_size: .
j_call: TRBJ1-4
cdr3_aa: CASSFEQGRLEKLFF
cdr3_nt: TGTGCCAGCAGCTTCGAACAGGGGAGGCTAGAAAAACTGTTTTTT

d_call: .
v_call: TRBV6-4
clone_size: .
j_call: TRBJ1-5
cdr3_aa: CASRNWEGSPYSNQPQHF
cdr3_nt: TGTGCCAGCAGAAACTGGGAGGGGAGCCCCTATAGCAATCAGCCCCAGCATTTT

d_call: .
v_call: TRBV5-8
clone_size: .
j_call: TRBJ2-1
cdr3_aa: CASSLGRQGVLAGVGEQFF
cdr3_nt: TGTGCCAGCAGCTTGGGCCGACAGGGGGTTCTAGCGGGAGTAGGTGAGCAGTTCTTC